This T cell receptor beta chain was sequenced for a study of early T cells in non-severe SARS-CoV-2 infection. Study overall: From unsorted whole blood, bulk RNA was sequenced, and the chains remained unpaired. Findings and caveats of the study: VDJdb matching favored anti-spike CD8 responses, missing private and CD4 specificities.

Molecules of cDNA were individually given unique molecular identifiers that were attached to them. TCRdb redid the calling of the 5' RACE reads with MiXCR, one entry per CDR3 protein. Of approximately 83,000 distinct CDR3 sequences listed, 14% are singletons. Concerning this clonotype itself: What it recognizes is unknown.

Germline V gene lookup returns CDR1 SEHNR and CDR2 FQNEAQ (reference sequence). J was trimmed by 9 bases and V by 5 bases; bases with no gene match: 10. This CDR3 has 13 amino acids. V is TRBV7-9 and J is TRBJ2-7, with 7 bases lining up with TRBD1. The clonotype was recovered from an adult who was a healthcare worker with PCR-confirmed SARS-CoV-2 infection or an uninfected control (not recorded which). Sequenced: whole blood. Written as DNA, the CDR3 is TGTGCCAGCAGCCCTGGACAGGCGCACGTGCAGTACTTC. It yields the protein CASSPGQAHVQYF.